This TCR beta chain was captured in a study of blood T cell repertoires in COVID-19. Study-level information: The United States, Italy and Spain supplied acute and convalescent COVID-19 samples. PBMCs, B-cell-depleted T cells, or T cells provided the cDNA or gDNA that made up the material.

The CDR3 is made up of 15 amino acids. Trimming removed 0 bases at V and 0 bases at J, with 9 bases between. CDR1 and CDR2 (germline): SGDLS, YYNGEE. Produced via immunoSEQ multiplex PCR; TCRdb's table is partial and in-frame only. This sample has around 260,000 clones; over 75% occur once, and the top ten carry more than 0.95%. The receptor comes from a woman in her twenties or thirties who had recovered from COVID-19. The V call is TRBV9, the J call TRBJ2-5; tentatively, D is TRBD1 (5 bases). The specimen was PBMCs or T cells enriched from blood (not recorded which). The CDR3 protein is CASSVDRTNQETQYF. DNA of the CDR3: TGTGCCAGCAGCGTAGATCGGACAAACCAAGAGACCCAGTACTTC.